The 20 T cell receptor beta chains below were found in one sample sequenced in a study of T-cell memory formation after mild COVID-19. TCRdb recomputed calls from the 5' RACE reads with MiXCR, one row per CDR3 protein. The sample shows approximately 350,000 distinct CDR3 sequences, under 15% of them seen only once. The sample consisted of PBMCs or a T cell subset sorted from them (not recorded which). The receptors were sampled from a young man who had mild COVID-19 (a few samples of this study predate the infection). Cell type and time point are not known.

J is TRBJ2-3 and V is TRBV7-2; 10 nucleotides align to TRBD1. The CDR3 runs to 15 residues. Germline V gives CDR1 SGHTA, CDR2 FQGNSA. V lost 5 bases to trimming and J lost 3 bases; unmatched junction nucleotides: 5. The CDR3 spells CASSLQGQGTDTQYF. Written as DNA, the CDR3 is TGTGCCAGCAGCCTACAGGGACAGGGGACAGATACGCAGTATTTT.

The CDR3 coding sequence is TGCGCCAGCAGCCAAGACTCCCGAGACTCATCCTACAATGAGCAGTTCTTC. Amino acids: CASSQDSRDSSYNEQFF. The J gene is TRBJ2-1, the V gene TRBV4-3; D is uncertain. The germline V gene encodes CDR1 LGHNA and CDR2 YSLEER. V lost 0 bases to trimming and J lost 1 base, with 13 bases between them. This CDR3 is 17 amino acids long.

This sequence joins TRBV28 and TRBJ2-5; TRBD1 matches at 7 bases. CDR1 and CDR2 from the germline V gene are MDHEN and SYDVKM. Losses at the gene ends were 6 bases for V and 0 bases for J; bases not matched to a gene: 10. The CDR3 is 16 residues long. The CDR3 loop is CASRGRDSSYQETQYF. DNA of the CDR3: TGTGCCAGCAGAGGCAGGGACAGTTCGTACCAAGAGACCCAGTACTTC.

V gene TRBV9 combines with J gene TRBJ1-5; 10 bases align to TRBD1. CDR1 SGDLS and CDR2 YYNGEE come from the germline V gene. Trimming took 0 bases from V and 7 from J; bases not matched to a gene: 4. The CDR3 consists of 15 residues. DNA for the CDR3: TGTGCCAGCAGCGTAGAGGGACAGGGGAGCCAGCCCCAGCATTTT. It translates to CASSVEGQGSQPQHF.

This clonotype occurred many times. V is TRBV5-1 and J is TRBJ1-5; D possibly corresponds to TRBD1 (5 bases). Germline assignment: CDR1 SGHRS and CDR2 YFSETQ. Trimming shortened V by 0 bases and J by 2 bases, and 6 bases separated the two germline ends. This CDR3 is built from 14 residues. The CDR3 DNA follows: TGCGCCAGCAGCTTGGAACAGGGCAATCAGCCCCAGCATTTT. Protein: CASSLEQGNQPQHF. The full variable domain, with the rest looked up from reference TRBV5-1 and TRBJ1-5, is KAGVTQTPRYLIKTRGQQVTLSCSPISGHRSVSWYQQTPGQGLQFLFEYFSETQRNKGNFPGRFSGRQFSNSRSEMNVSTLELGDSALYLCASSLEQGNQPQHFGDGTRLSIL.

The gene calls are TRBV7-9 and TRBJ2-7; D possibly corresponds to TRBD2 (5 bases). V lost 1 base and J 1 base, leaving 8 bases between the germline ends. Germline CDR1 is SEHNR and CDR2 is FQNEAQ (reference sequence). The CDR3 runs 14 residues. CDR3: CASSLGEGSYEQYV. The CDR3 DNA reads as TGTGCCAGCAGCTTAGGAGAGGGATCCTACGAGCAGTACGTC.

This clonotype was seen at least ten times. The CDR3 sequence: CATSRDRGQDLAKNIQYF. The CDR3 DNA reads as TGTGCCACCAGCAGAGATAGGGGACAGGACCTAGCCAAAAACATTCAGTACTTC. This chain uses TRBV15 with TRBJ2-4; TRBD1 matches 8 bases. The CDR3 spans 18 residues. The germline gives CDR1 LNHNV, CDR2 YYDKDF (reference sequence). V lost 0 bases and J lost 0; bases outside the gene matches: 7.

This clonotype came up a few times. V usage is TRBV29-1 and J usage is TRBJ2-7; 8 bases match TRBD2. The trim removed 6 bases at V and 0 bases at J, leaving 19 bases unmatched. Germline CDR1 reads SQVTM; CDR2 reads ANQGSEA. The CDR3 has 18 residues. The chain's CDR3 is CSVALGRGGTFSSYEQYF. The DNA of the CDR3 is TGCAGCGTGGCCCTCGGGAGGGGCGGGACCTTCAGCTCCTACGAGCAGTACTTC.

V usage is TRBV20-1 and J usage is TRBJ2-3; D is unclear. Germline V CDR1 and CDR2: DFQATT, SNEGSKA (reference sequence). There are 13 residues in the CDR3. Trimming removed 3 bases from V and 2 bases from J, with 9 bases in between. The CDR3: CSARGPNTDTQYF. The DNA for the CDR3 is TGCAGTGCTAGGGGTCCGAACACAGATACGCAGTATTTT.

There are a few counts of this clonotype. The chain joins TRBV4-1 to TRBJ2-3; the match to TRBD1 covers 10 bases. CDR1 and CDR2 (germline): MGHRA, YSYEKL. The ends lost 1 base at V and 5 bases at J; junction bases unmatched: 9. The CDR3 contains 17 residues. The CDR3 region has the DNA TGCGCCAGCAGCCAAGCTAGACGGGACAGGGGAGGAGATACGCAGTATTTT. Translation: CASSQARRDRGGDTQYF.

CDR3 sequence reads: CASSYGGGAGEQFF. As DNA, the CDR3 is TGTGCCAGCAGTTACGGCGGGGGGGCTGGTGAGCAGTTCTTC. The gene calls are TRBV6-5 and TRBJ2-1; 9 bases are a match to TRBD2. The V and J ends lost 2 bases and 9 bases, in that order; junction bases with no gene match: 5. Germline V lookup: CDR1 MNHEY, CDR2 SVGAGI. The length of the CDR3 is 14 residues.

The V and J genes are TRBV7-9 and TRBJ1-1; 9 nucleotides align to TRBD1. The trim removed 5 bases at V and 0 bases at J, leaving 7 bases unmatched. The germline CDR1 and CDR2 sequences are SEHNR and FQNEAQ (reference sequence). The CDR3 loop spans 16 amino acids. The CDR3 DNA is TGTGCCAGCAGCCCGTACAGGGGGCGTATGAACACTGAAGCTTTCTTT. Its protein is CASSPYRGRMNTEAFF.

The sample holds many counts of this clonotype. The gene calls are TRBV29-1 and TRBJ2-5; D is perhaps TRBD2 (6 bases). V lost 1 base, J lost 4 bases, and 10 bases lay in between. This CDR3 has 13 amino acids. Germline-derived CDR1 and CDR2 are SQVTM and ANQGSEA. CDR3 residues: CSVEAEGRETQYF. The CDR3 nucleotides read TGCAGCGTTGAAGCGGAGGGAAGAGAGACCCAGTACTTC.

This clonotype showed up just a few times. The V and J genes are TRBV7-2 and TRBJ1-1; D is unresolved. The CDR3 runs 14 residues. V lost 1 base and J lost 0, with 6 bases in between. Per the germline V gene, CDR1 is SGHTA and CDR2 is FQGNSA. This chain's CDR3 is CASSLGVVNTEAFF. CDR3 nucleotides: TGTGCCAGCAGCTTAGGGGTTGTGAACACTGAAGCTTTCTTT.

This chain uses TRBV7-9 with TRBJ1-1, with D possibly matching TRBD1 (5 bases). Per the germline V gene, CDR1 is SEHNR and CDR2 is FQNEAQ (reference sequence). The CDR3 is made up of 14 amino acids. V was shortened by 5 bases and J by 4 bases, with 14 bases between the two germline ends. CDR3 amino acids: CASSLLGGATEAFF. CDR3 nucleotides: TGTGCCAGCAGCCTTCTAGGAGGGGCCACTGAAGCTTTCTTT.

The rearrangement links TRBV20-1 to TRBJ1-5; possible D gene TRBD1, 5 bases. Germline V lookup: CDR1 DFQATT, CDR2 SNEGSKA (reference sequence). The CDR3 covers 13 residues. V was trimmed by 6 bases and J by 4 bases, leaving 13 bases between them. CDR3 region: CSARDRENQPQHF. For the CDR3, the DNA is TGCAGTGCCCGGGACCGAGAAAATCAGCCCCAGCATTTT.

This clonotype has a handful of counts. J is TRBJ2-5 and V is TRBV7-9; no clear D gene. Trimming took 3 bases from V and 3 from J, leaving 14 bases between them. Germline CDR1 is SEHNR and CDR2 is FQNEAQ (reference sequence). This CDR3 spans 15 amino acids. CDR3 nucleotide sequence: TGTGCCAGCAGCTTCGACGTAGGCGAAAAAGAGACCCAGTACTTC. Its translation: CASSFDVGEKETQYF.

This clonotype showed up many times. CDR3 region: CATVYSSIYNEQFF. For the CDR3, the DNA is TGTGCCACCGTCTATTCGTCCATTTACAATGAGCAGTTCTTC. The gene calls are TRBV10-3 and TRBJ2-1; D unclear. Germline V gene lookup returns CDR1 ENHRY and CDR2 SYGVKD. The CDR3 totals 14 residues. V lost 10 bases and J lost 4, with 17 bases in between.

This clonotype has a count of ten or more. The V call is TRBV29-1, the J call TRBJ2-1; 11 bases map to TRBD2. V lost 1 base, J lost 4 bases, and 3 bases stayed unmatched. Per germline, CDR1 SQVTM and CDR2 ANQGSEA. This CDR3 has 15 amino acids. In DNA, the CDR3 is TGCAGCGTTGAAGGGGCTAGCGGGGGGTACAATGAGCAGTTCTTC. Protein sequence: CSVEGASGGYNEQFF.

This clonotype was counted a few times. The chain combines TRBV12-3 or TRBV12-4 with TRBJ2-2, with 7 bases identical to TRBD1. The J segment lost 1 base and the V segment lost 6 bases, leaving 5 bases of the junction unmatched. This CDR3 is built from 15 residues. The CDR3 coding sequence is TGTGCCAGCAGCAAGACAGGGTTGAACACCGGGGAGCTGTTTTTT. Its protein product is CASSKTGLNTGELFF.